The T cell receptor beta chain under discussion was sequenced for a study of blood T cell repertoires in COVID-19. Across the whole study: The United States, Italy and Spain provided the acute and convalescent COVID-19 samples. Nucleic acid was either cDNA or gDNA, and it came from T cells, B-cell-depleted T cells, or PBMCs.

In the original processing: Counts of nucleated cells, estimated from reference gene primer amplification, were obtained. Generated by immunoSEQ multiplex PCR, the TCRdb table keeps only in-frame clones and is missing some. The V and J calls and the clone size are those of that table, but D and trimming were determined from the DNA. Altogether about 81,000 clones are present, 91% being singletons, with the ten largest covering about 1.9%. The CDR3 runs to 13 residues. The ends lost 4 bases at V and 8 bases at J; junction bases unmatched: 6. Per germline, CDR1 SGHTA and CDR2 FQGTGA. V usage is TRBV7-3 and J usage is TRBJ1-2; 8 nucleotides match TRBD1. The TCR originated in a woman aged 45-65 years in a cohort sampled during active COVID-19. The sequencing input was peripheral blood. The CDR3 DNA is TGTGCCAGCAGCTCGTCAGGGGGCTGGGGCTACACCTTC. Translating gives CASSSSGGWGYTF.